This T cell receptor (beta chain) was captured in a study of cytomegalovirus exposure and HLA in healthy donors. The CDR3 is made up of 15 amino acids. V gave up 1 base and J gave up 3 bases; unmatched junction bases: 6. Germline assignment: CDR1 LGHNA and CDR2 YSLEER. Points on this clone: The antigen remains unidentified.

PCR employed 60 Vbeta and 13 Jbeta primers. TCRdb's copy holds only in-frame clones and misses some; the assay was immunoSEQ multiplex PCR. Of tens of thousands of clones in the sample, around four fifths are singletons; the top ten hold about 1.4%. Overall study findings and caveats: A few CMV-associated chains were confirmed in vitro to be specific for CMV antigens. Cytomegalovirus-associated TCR beta chains were listed, numbering over 150. Later, an analysis showed that TCR beta chains associated with HLA were more clonally expanded than others that were equally common.

The V gene is TRBV4-3, the J gene TRBJ2-7; 7 positions agree with TRBD2. The sample was PBMCs. This receptor was identified in a male donor in good health and CMV-seronegative. The CDR3 spells CASSQADRDYYEQYF. CDR3 sequence (DNA): TGCGCCAGCAGCCAAGCAGACCGGGACTACTACGAGCAGTACTTC.